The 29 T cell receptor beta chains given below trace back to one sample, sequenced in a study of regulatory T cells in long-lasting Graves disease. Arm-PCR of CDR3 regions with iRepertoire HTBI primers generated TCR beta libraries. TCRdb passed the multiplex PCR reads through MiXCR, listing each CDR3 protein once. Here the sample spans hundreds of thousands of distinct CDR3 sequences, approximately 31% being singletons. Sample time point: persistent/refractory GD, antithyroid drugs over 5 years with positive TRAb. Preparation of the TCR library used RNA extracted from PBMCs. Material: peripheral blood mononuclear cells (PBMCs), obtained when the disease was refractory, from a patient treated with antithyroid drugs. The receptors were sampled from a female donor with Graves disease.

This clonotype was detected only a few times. The CDR3, as DNA: TGTGCCAGTAAGGCCCTTCCAGGGGCGACCACTGAAGCTTTCTTT. Amino acids: CASKALPGATTEAFF. The chain couples TRBV19 to TRBJ1-1, with D possibly matching TRBD1 (6 bases). The CDR3 contains 15 residues. Germline V gene sequence: CDR1 LNHDA, CDR2 SQIVND (reference sequence). V lost 7 bases and J lost 4, with 19 bases in between.

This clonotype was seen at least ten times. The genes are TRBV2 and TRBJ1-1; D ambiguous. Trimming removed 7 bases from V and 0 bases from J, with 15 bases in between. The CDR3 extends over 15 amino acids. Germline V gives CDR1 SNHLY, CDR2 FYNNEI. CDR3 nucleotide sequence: TGTGCCAGCACCTCGAGTTCATTCATGAACACTGAAGCTTTCTTT. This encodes CASTSSSFMNTEAFF.

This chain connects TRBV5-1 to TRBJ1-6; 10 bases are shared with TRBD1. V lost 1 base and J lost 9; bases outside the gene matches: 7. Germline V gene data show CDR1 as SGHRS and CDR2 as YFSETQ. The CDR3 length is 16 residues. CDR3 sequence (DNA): TGCGCCAGCAGCTTGACGGGACAGGGGCATAGTTCACCCCTCCACTTT. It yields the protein CASSLTGQGHSSPLHF.

The CDR3 is CSAHRPLGARRAQHF. The DNA for the CDR3 is TGCAGTGCCCACCGGCCCCTAGGGGCCCGGCGGGCCCAGCATTTT. This rearrangement joins TRBV20-1 to TRBJ1-5; tentatively, D is TRBD1 (5 bases). This CDR3 has 15 amino acids. V lost 6 bases and J lost 11, with 26 bases in between. Germline assignment: CDR1 DFQATT and CDR2 SNEGSKA (reference sequence).

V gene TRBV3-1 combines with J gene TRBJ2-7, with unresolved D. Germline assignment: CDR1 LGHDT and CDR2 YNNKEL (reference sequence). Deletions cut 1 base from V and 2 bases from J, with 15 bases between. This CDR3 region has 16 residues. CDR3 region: CASSQVPRRRTYEQYF. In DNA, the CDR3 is TGTGCCAGCAGCCAAGTGCCCCGCCGCCGAACCTACGAGCAGTACTTC.

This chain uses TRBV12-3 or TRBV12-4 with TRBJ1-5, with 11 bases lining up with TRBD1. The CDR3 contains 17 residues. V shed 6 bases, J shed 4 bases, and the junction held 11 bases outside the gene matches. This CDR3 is CASSLWTGGDSNQPQHF. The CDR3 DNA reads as TGTGCCAGCAGCCTCTGGACAGGGGGCGACTCAAATCAGCCCCAGCATTTT.

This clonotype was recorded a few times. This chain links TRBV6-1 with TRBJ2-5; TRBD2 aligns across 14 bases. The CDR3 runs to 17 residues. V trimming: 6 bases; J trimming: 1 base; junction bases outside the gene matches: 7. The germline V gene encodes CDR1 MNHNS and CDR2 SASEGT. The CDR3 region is CASSGTSGSSRQETQYF. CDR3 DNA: TGTGCCAGCAGCGGGACTAGCGGGAGTTCGCGCCAAGAGACCCAGTACTTC.

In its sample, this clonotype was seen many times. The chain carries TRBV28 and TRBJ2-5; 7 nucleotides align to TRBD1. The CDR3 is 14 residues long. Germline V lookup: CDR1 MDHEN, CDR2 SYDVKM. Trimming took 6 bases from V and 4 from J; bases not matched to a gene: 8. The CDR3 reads CASSPEGAGETQYF. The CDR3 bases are TGTGCCAGCAGCCCAGAGGGGGCGGGAGAGACCCAGTACTTC.

The CDR3 spells CASSPSDGGTSPLHF. Written as DNA, the CDR3 is TGTGCCAGCAGTCCTTCGGACGGGGGCACATCACCCCTCCACTTT. The V call is TRBV25-1, the J call TRBJ1-6, with D maybe TRBD1 (6 bases). Trimming pared 5 bases from V and 10 bases from J, leaving 18 bases between. Germline lookup yields CDR1 MGHDK and CDR2 SYGVNS. The CDR3 is made up of 15 amino acids.

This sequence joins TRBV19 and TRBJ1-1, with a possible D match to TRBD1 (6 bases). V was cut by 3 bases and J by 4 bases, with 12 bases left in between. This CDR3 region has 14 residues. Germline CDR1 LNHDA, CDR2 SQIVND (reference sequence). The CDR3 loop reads CASSMWGAPTEAFF. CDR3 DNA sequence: TGTGCCAGTAGTATGTGGGGGGCGCCCACTGAAGCTTTCTTT. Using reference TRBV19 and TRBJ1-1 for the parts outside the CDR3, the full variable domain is DGGITQSPKYLFRKEGQNVTLSCEQNLNHDAMYWYRQDPGQGLRLIYYSQIVNDFQKGDIAEGYSVSREKKESFPLTVTSAQKNPTAFYLCASSMWGAPTEAFFGQGTRLTVV.

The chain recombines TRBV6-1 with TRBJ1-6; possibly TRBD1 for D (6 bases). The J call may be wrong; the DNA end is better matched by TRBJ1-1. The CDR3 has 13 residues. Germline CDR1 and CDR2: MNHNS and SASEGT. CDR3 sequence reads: CASSEHGGAGAFF. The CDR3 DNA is TGTGCCAGCAGTGAACACGGGGGCGCTGGGGCTTTCTTT.

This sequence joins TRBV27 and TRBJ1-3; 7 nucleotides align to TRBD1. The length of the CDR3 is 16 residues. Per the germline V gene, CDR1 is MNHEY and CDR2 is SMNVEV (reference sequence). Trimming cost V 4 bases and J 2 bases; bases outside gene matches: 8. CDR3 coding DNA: TGTGCCAGCAGTTCACTGGGACAGAGAACTGGAAACACCATATATTTT. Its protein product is CASSSLGQRTGNTIYF.

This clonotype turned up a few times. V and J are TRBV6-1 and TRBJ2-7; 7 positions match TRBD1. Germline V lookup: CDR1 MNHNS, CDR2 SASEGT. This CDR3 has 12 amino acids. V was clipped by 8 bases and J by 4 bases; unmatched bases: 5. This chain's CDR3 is CASLRQGYEQYF. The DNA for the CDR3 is TGTGCCAGCTTGAGACAGGGTTACGAGCAGTACTTC.

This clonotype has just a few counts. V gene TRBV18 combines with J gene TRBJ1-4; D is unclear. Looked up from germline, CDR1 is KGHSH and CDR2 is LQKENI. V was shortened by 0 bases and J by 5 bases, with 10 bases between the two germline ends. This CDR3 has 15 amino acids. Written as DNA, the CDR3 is TGTGCCAGCTCACCACCGGGAGGGCTAAATGAAAAACTGTTTTTT. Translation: CASSPPGGLNEKLFF.

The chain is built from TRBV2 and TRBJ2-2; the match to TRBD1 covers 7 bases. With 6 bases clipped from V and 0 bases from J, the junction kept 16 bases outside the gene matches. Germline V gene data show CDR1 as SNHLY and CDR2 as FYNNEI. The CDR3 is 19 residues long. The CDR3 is CASRSGRHRGPTNTGELFF. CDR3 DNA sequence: TGTGCCAGCAGGAGCGGCAGACACAGGGGCCCGACGAACACCGGGGAGCTGTTTTTT.

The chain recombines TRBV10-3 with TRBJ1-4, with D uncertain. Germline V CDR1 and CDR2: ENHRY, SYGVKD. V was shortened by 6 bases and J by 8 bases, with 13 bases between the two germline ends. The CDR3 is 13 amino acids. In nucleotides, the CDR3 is TGTGCCATCAGCCAAGGCCCTGGAGAAAAACTGTTTTTT. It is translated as CAISQGPGEKLFF.

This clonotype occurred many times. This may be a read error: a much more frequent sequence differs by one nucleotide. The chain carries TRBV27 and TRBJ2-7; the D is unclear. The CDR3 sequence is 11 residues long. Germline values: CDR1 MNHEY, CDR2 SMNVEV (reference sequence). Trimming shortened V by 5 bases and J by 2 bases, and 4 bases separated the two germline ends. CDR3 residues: CASSTPYEQYF. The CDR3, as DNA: TGTGCCAGCAGTACCCCCTACGAGCAGTACTTC.

CDR3 in DNA: TGTGCCAGCAGCTCCTGGGTGGGGGCGGGGAGCAATCAGCCCCAGCATTTT. Translating gives CASSSWVGAGSNQPQHF. V gene TRBV28 combines with J gene TRBJ1-5; a weak D match, TRBD1 (6 bases). V lost 6 bases to trimming and J lost 1 base, with 19 bases between them. The CDR3 has 17 residues. Germline V gives CDR1 MDHEN, CDR2 SYDVKM.

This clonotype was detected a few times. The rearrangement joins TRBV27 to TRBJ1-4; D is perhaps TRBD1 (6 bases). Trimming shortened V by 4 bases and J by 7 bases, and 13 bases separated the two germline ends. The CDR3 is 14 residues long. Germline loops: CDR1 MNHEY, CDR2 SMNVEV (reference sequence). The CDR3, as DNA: TGTGCCAGCAGTTCGATCAGGGGTGCTGAAAAACTGTTTTTT. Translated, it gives CASSSIRGAEKLFF. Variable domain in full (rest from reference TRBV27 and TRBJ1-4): EAQVTQNPRYLITVTGKKLTVTCSQNMNHEYMSWYRQDPGLGLRQIYYSMNVEVTDKGDVPEGYKVSRKEKRNFPLILESPSPNQTSLYFCASSSIRGAEKLFFGSGTQLSVL.

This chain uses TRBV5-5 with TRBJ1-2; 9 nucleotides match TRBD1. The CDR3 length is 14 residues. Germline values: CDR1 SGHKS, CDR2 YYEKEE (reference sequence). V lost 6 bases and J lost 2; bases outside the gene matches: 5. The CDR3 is CASTRDRVNYGYTF. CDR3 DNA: TGTGCCAGCACACGGGACAGGGTGAACTATGGCTACACCTTC.

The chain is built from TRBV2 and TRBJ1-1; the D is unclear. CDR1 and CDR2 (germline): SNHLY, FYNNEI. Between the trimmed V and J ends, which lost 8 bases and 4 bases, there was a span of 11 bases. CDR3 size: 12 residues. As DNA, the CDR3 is TGTGCCAGCGGTCGCCGGGGCACTGAAGCTTTCTTT. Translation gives CASGRRGTEAFF.

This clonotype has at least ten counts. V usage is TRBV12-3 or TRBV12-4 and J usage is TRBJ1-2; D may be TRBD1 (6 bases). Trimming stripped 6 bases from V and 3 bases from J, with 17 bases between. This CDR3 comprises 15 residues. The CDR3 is CASSQGTGPYYGYTF. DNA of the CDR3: TGTGCCAGCAGCCAAGGTACAGGGCCTTACTATGGCTACACCTTC.

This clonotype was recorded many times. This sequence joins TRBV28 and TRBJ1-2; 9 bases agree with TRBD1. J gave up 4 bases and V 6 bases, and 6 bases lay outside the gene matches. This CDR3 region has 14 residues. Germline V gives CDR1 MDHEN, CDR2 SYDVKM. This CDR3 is CASRMGQGGYGYTF. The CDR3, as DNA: TGTGCCAGCAGGATGGGACAGGGCGGCTATGGCTACACCTTC.

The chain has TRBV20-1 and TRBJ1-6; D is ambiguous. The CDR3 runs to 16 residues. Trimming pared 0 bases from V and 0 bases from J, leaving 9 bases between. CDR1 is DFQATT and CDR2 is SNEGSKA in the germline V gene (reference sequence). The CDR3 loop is CSARDQGSSYNSPLHF. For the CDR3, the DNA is TGCAGTGCTAGAGATCAAGGGAGCTCCTATAATTCACCCCTCCACTTT.

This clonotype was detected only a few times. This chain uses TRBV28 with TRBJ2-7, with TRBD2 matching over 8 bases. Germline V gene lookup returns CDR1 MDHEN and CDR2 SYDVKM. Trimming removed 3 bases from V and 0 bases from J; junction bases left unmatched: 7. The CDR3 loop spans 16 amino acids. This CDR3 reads CASSFGGRNLSYEQYF. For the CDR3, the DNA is TGTGCCAGCAGTTTTGGCGGGAGGAACCTCTCCTACGAGCAGTACTTC.

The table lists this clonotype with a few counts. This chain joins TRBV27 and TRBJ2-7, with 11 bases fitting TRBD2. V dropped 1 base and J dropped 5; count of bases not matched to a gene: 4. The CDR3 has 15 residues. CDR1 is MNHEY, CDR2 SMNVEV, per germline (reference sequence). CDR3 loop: CASSLLTSGTHEQYF. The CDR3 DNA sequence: TGTGCCAGCAGTTTATTGACTAGCGGGACCCACGAGCAGTACTTC.

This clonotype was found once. The CDR3 protein is CASSGAGTSGSGYEQYF. The DNA of the CDR3 is TGTGCCAGCAGTGGGGCCGGGACTAGCGGGAGCGGGTACGAGCAGTACTTC. The chain has TRBV6-1 and TRBJ2-7; 14 bases map to TRBD2. This CDR3 has 17 amino acids. V shed 4 bases and J 4 bases; nucleotides not matched to a gene: 9. CDR1 MNHNS and CDR2 SASEGT come from the germline V gene.

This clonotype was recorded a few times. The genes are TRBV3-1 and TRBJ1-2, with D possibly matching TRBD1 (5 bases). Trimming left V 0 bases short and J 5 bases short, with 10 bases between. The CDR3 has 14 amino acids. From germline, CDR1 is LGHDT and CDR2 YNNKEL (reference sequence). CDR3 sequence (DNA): TGTGCCAGCAGCCAAGATTCCGGGGCGTATGGCTACACCTTC. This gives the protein CASSQDSGAYGYTF.

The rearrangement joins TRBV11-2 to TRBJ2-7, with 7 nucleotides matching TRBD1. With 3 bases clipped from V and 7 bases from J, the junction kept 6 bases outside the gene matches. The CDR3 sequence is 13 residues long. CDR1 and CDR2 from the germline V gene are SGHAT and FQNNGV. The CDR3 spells CASSFTGAKEQYF. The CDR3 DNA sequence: TGTGCCAGCAGCTTCACAGGGGCGAAAGAGCAGTACTTC. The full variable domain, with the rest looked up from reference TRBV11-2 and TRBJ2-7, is EAGVAQSPRYKIIEKRQSVAFWCNPISGHATLYWYQQILGQGPKLLIQFQNNGVVDDSQLPKDRFSAERLKGVDSTLKIQPAKLEDSAVYLCASSFTGAKEQYFGPGTRLTVT.